This TCR beta chain is from a study of vaccination and CD4 T cells after COVID-19. Across the whole study: Collection of post-COVID samples occurred a median around 94 days after diagnosis, spanning a range of 35 to 161. Stimulation used overlapping spike peptides from SARS-CoV-2, HCoV-NL63, HCoV-OC43 and HCoV-229E.

This clonotype was counted only a few times. The antigen is unknown. Study-level findings and limits: A nonsignificant rise from approximately 21 to 38 was seen in the median number of SARS-CoV-2-reactive clonotypes.

The treatment denotes: approximately nine-day PBMC culture with coronavirus spike peptide pools or control peptides (ViraFEST assay). ViraFEST relied on peptide pools to expand antigen-specific T cells; the TCRs were sequenced afterward. V lost 7 bases to trimming and J lost 0 bases, with 13 bases between them. CDR1 and CDR2 (germline): SNHLY, FYNNEI. CDR3 length: 14 amino acids. Sequencing of cultured CD4+ T cell DNA used the Oncomine TCR Beta short-read assay. TCRdb reprocessed the PCR reads with MiXCR, giving one entry per CDR3 protein. Of 6,500 to 9,000 distinct CDR3 sequences detected, under 75% appear once; the ten largest clones hold around 28%.

The TCR was taken from a human donor who had recovered from COVID-19. This sequence joins TRBV2 and TRBJ2-7; no definite D call. Source material: CD4+ T cells from blood, cultured in vitro. DNA of the CDR3: TGTGCCAGCAATCGAGACTTATTCTCCTACGAGCAGTACTTC. Translation gives CASNRDLFSYEQYF.